This T cell receptor beta chain derives from a study of OX40 agonist ivuxolimab in advanced cancers. Study summary: Mean age about 60 years, range about 23 to 80; approximately 83% male. Study results and caveats: Several nonresponders also turned out to have low normalized T-cell clonal expansion.

The germline V gene has CDR1 MDHEN and CDR2 SYDVKM. V gave up 7 bases and J gave up 4 bases, with 16 bases separating them. The CDR3 has 14 amino acids. In regard to this clone: Its cognate antigen is unknown.

TCRdb's copy holds only in-frame clones and misses some; the assay was immunoSEQ multiplex PCR. This sample has around 35,000 clones, with around four fifths found just once. The sequences come from CD4+ or CD8+ T cells sorted from blood, collected in a trial of the OX40 agonist ivuxolimab. This TCR was sampled from an adult with an advanced solid tumor such as melanoma, head and neck, liver or kidney cancer. The rearrangement links TRBV28 to TRBJ2-5; TRBD1 or TRBD2 may be the D gene (7 bases each). The CDR3 here is CASTQGGLGETQYF. The CDR3 nucleotides read TGTGCCAGCACCCAGGGGGGGTTAGGAGAGACCCAGTACTTC.